This T cell receptor (beta chain) derives from a study of blood T cell repertoires in COVID-19. The overall study: Acute and convalescent COVID-19 samples came from the United States, Italy and Spain. PBMCs, B-cell-depleted T cells, or T cells were the source of the cDNA or gDNA that made up the material.

The length of the CDR3 is 14 residues. The V gene's germline CDR1 is SNHLY and CDR2 FYNNEI. The V gene end was trimmed by 7 bases and the J gene end by 1 base; junction bases not matched to a gene: 5. Per the original methods: Reference gene primer amplification gave estimated nucleated cell counts. Measured with immunoSEQ multiplex PCR; TCRdb has only the in-frame clones, and not every one. V and J calls and clone size come straight from that table; D and trimming were deduced from the DNA. The repertoire holds about 58,000 clones, with approximately 90% as singletons. The origin of this receptor is a man between 60 and 75 years old with acute or convalescent COVID-19. Sequencing was carried out using peripheral blood. The chain uses TRBV2 and TRBJ2-3, with 7 bases aligning to TRBD2. The CDR3 nucleotides read TGTGCCAGCAAAGGCACTAGCGGCACAGATACGCAGTATTTT. It translates to CASKGTSGTDTQYF.